What follows describes a single TCR beta chain. This specimen comes from a study of blood T cell repertoires in COVID-19. Authors' data handling: Quantification of nucleated cells was approximated via reference gene primer amplification. Only in-frame clones appear in the TCRdb table, and some are missing; sequencing was by immunoSEQ multiplex PCR. V and J calls and clone size are those listed in that table; D and trimming were worked out from the DNA. The top ten hold 7.2% of the sample, which has about 240,000 clones, around 87% seen once. The ends were cut back, 2 bases at V and 10 bases at J, with 12 bases in the middle. The CDR3 is 14 residues long. Germline V gene data show CDR1 as LGHDT and CDR2 as YNNKEL (reference sequence).

The sequence was obtained from a man in his sixties who had recovered from COVID-19. The rearrangement uses TRBV3-1 (or the pseudogene TRBV3-2) and TRBJ1-6; D is unresolved. The source material was peripheral blood. In DNA form, the CDR3 reads TGTGCCAGCAGCCAACCCGGGGTCGGGTCACCCCTCCACTTT. Translation: CASSQPGVGSPLHF.